This TCR beta chain appears in the sequencing data of a study of T cell repertoires in cytomegalovirus infection. Study summary: An indication of both CMV infection and matching HLA type came from public TCR beta signatures. Points from the study as a whole: HLA-C-restricted TCR beta clonotypes specific for CMV led the ex vivo response.

A remark on this clonotype: The antigen remains unidentified. A read error is possible here, since a much larger clone lies one base away.

MiXCR, applied by TCRdb to the reads, yields one record per CDR3 protein. There are under 200,000 distinct CDR3 sequences in the sample; about a tenth occur only once, and approximately 4.2% lies in the top ten. This clonotype originated in a human donor in good health (CMV status not recorded). Some clones in this sample may be carry-over from other donors' samples. Sample: PBMCs.

CDR3 residues: CASSIDGSGRVSFYNEQFF. CDR3 in DNA: TGTGCCAGTAGTATAGATGGTAGCGGGAGGGTTAGCTTCTACAATGAGCAGTTCTTC. The chain carries TRBV19 and TRBJ2-1; 11 bases match TRBD2. The CDR3 sequence is 19 residues long. CDR1 is LNHDA, CDR2 SQIVND, per germline (reference sequence). V shed 0 bases, J shed 3 bases, and the junction held 10 bases outside the gene matches.